The 17 T cell receptor beta chains presented below share a single source sample, sequenced in a study of shared T cell receptors in the human thymus. Produced via immunoSEQ multiplex PCR; TCRdb's table is partial and in-frame only. The sample contains roughly 710,000 clones, 75% to 90% of which appear only once. The data were also submitted as part of a second study, on human thymus T cells.

Sequenced material: thymocytes. These receptors were taken from a girl under three years old with a congenital heart defect.

In its sample, this clone was seen a few times. The chain carries TRBV5-6 and TRBJ1-4, with D tentatively TRBD1 (5 bases). V was clipped by 4 bases and J by 1 base, with 8 bases between them. The germline V gene has CDR1 SGHDT and CDR2 YYEEEE. CDR3 length: 14 residues. CDR3 sequence reads: CASSVGVTNEKLFF. DNA of the CDR3: TGTGCCAGCAGCGTAGGGGTAACTAATGAAAAACTGTTTTTT.

V and J are TRBV9 and TRBJ2-1; 11 nucleotides align to TRBD2. The CDR3 runs 15 residues. Germline CDR1 reads SGDLS; CDR2 reads YYNGEE. V lost 3 bases, J lost 8 bases, and 7 bases stayed unmatched. The CDR3 nucleotides are TGTGCCAGCAGCGCTAGCGGGGGGCCGGGGGATGAGCAGTTCTTC. This encodes CASSASGGPGDEQFF.

A single count supports this clone. The chain combines TRBV2 with TRBJ1-5, with 10 nucleotides matching TRBD1. CDR1 and CDR2 (germline): SNHLY, FYNNEI. Germline trimming cut 10 bases from V and 7 bases from J; bases unmatched to any gene: 7. There are 13 residues in the CDR3. CDR3 region: CATGQGGSQPQHF. The DNA of the CDR3 is TGTGCCACTGGACAGGGGGGTAGCCAGCCCCAGCATTTT.

The chain links TRBV10-3 to TRBJ2-7, with 10 nucleotides matching TRBD2. This CDR3 has 15 residues. V was clipped by 4 bases and J by 0 bases; unmatched bases: 3. Germline loops: CDR1 ENHRY, CDR2 SYGVKD. For the CDR3, the DNA is TGTGCCATCAGTGGGGGACTAGCGCACTCCTACGAGCAGTACTTC. Protein: CAISGGLAHSYEQYF.

The chain employs TRBV6-5 and TRBJ1-2, with TRBD1 as a possible D gene (6 bases). The CDR3 totals 13 residues. The V gene's germline CDR1 is MNHEY and CDR2 SVGAGI. V was pared by 5 bases and J by 6 bases, with 13 bases between. The CDR3 protein is CASSTDRIHGYTF. DNA for the CDR3: TGTGCCAGCAGTACGGACAGAATCCATGGCTACACCTTC.

The CDR3 reads CASSLDRNTEAFF. CDR3 nucleotide sequence: TGTGCCAGCAGCTTAGACAGGAACACTGAAGCTTTCTTT. The chain couples TRBV11-2 to TRBJ1-1, with unresolved D. Trimming pared 0 bases from V and 1 base from J, leaving 3 bases between. CDR3 length: 13 residues. Germline V gene data show CDR1 as SGHAT and CDR2 as FQNNGV.

The V gene is TRBV9, the J gene TRBJ2-2; D unclear. V was clipped by 4 bases and J by 3 bases, with 7 bases between them. The length of the CDR3 is 13 residues. Germline CDR1 is SGDLS and CDR2 is YYNGEE. CDR3 region: CASSNTHTGELFF. CDR3 in DNA: TGTGCCAGCAGCAATACACACACCGGGGAGCTGTTTTTT.

The genes are TRBV6-1 and TRBJ2-3; the D gene is possibly TRBD2 (6 bases). Germline values: CDR1 MNHNS, CDR2 SASEGT. The CDR3 covers 15 residues. The V gene lost 6 bases and the J gene lost 1 base, with 14 bases spanning the gap. The CDR3 nucleotides are TGTGCCAGCAGACGGAGGGAAGGGTGCACAGATACGCAGTATTTT. Translating gives CASRRREGCTDTQYF.

The CDR3 nucleotides read TGCGCCAGCAGCCCCACCCTGGGGGGGCCGAGCATCTCCTACGAGCAGTACTTC. As protein: CASSPTLGGPSISYEQYF. The V and J genes are TRBV4-1 and TRBJ2-7; possible D gene TRBD2, 7 bases. This CDR3 contains 18 residues. V lost 4 bases and J lost 0, with 22 bases in between. The germline V gene encodes CDR1 MGHRA and CDR2 YSYEKL.

This chain connects TRBV28 to TRBJ2-5, with 7 positions matching TRBD1. In germline, CDR1 is MDHEN, CDR2 SYDVKM. CDR3 length equals 14 residues. V trimming: 3 bases; J trimming: 0 bases; junction bases outside the gene matches: 1. CDR3: CASSFTGDQETQYF. The CDR3 DNA reads as TGTGCCAGCAGTTTCACAGGGGACCAAGAGACCCAGTACTTC.

This clone was detected only once. The rearrangement links TRBV5-6 to TRBJ1-2; 9 nucleotides match TRBD1. Germline CDR1 is SGHDT and CDR2 is YYEEEE. The CDR3 extends over 16 amino acids. The trim removed 2 bases at V and 0 bases at J, leaving 5 bases unmatched. Written as DNA, the CDR3 is TGTGCCAGCAGCTTATACAGGGGGCAAACTAACTATGGCTACACCTTC. This codes for CASSLYRGQTNYGYTF.

The rearrangement links TRBV5-6 to TRBJ1-6; no clear D. Germline V CDR1 and CDR2: SGHDT, YYEEEE. The V gene lost 1 base and the J gene lost 10 bases, with 6 bases spanning the gap. CDR3 length equals 12 residues. CDR3 in amino acids: CASSLRSSPLHF. The CDR3 DNA reads as TGTGCCAGCAGCTTGCGGTCGTCACCCCTCCACTTT.

This chain connects TRBV6-1 to TRBJ2-3; TRBD2 agrees at 11 bases. Trimming removed 4 bases from V and 3 bases from J; junction bases left unmatched: 9. The CDR3 is made up of 17 amino acids. CDR1 MNHNS and CDR2 SASEGT come from the germline V gene. The chain's CDR3 is CASSGVSLAGGTDTQYF. The DNA for the CDR3 is TGTGCCAGCAGTGGAGTGAGTCTAGCGGGGGGTACAGATACGCAGTATTTT.

The chain carries TRBV25-1 and TRBJ2-2; the D gene is possibly TRBD2 (5 bases). The CDR3 sequence is 13 residues long. V lost 5 bases, J lost 4 bases, and 8 bases lay in between. CDR1 and CDR2 (germline): MGHDK, SYGVNS. In DNA form, the CDR3 reads TGTGCCAGCAGTCCGGAGGTCACCGGGGAGCTGTTTTTT. Amino acid sequence: CASSPEVTGELFF.

This sequence joins TRBV4-3 and TRBJ1-5, with 7 bases matching TRBD1. The germline CDR1 and CDR2 sequences are LGHNA and YSLEER. The CDR3 runs 18 residues. With 0 bases clipped from V and 3 bases from J, the junction kept 11 bases outside the gene matches. The CDR3 nucleotides read TGCGCCAGCAGCCAAGAACCCGAACAGGGGTCTTACAATCAGCCCCAGCATTTT. Encoded protein: CASSQEPEQGSYNQPQHF.

This sequence joins TRBV7-2 and TRBJ2-5; weak D call: TRBD1 (6 bases). V was pared by 5 bases and J by 7 bases, with 17 bases between. Germline V gene lookup returns CDR1 SGHTA and CDR2 FQGNSA. CDR3 size: 14 residues. The CDR3: CASSGGLPEPTQYF. CDR3 DNA sequence: TGTGCCAGCAGCGGGGGCCTCCCCGAACCGACCCAGTACTTC.

The chain couples TRBV28 to TRBJ1-5; 12 nucleotides agree with TRBD1. The V segment lost 4 bases and the J segment 3 bases; nucleotides outside the gene matches: 7. The CDR3 totals 17 residues. Germline V gene data show CDR1 as MDHEN and CDR2 as SYDVKM. The CDR3 DNA sequence: TGTGCCAGCAGTTACCGGGACAGGGGGCTCCTCAATCAGCCCCAGCATTTT. Translated, it gives CASSYRDRGLLNQPQHF.